One and the same sample provided the 25 T cell receptor beta chains below, sequenced in a study of regulatory T cells in long-lasting Graves disease. To make TCR beta libraries, researchers used iRepertoire HTBI primers and Arm-PCR of CDR3 regions. TCRdb fed the multiplex PCR reads into MiXCR, producing one record per CDR3 protein. The top ten hold over 25% of the sample, which has a few hundred thousand distinct CDR3 sequences, roughly a quarter seen once. Time point of the sample: persistent/refractory GD, antithyroid drugs over 5 years with positive TRAb. PBMC-derived RNA was used for the TCR library. The sequenced sample was peripheral blood mononuclear cells (PBMCs), obtained when the disease was refractory, from a patient treated with antithyroid drugs. These receptor sequences come from a female donor with Graves disease.

This clonotype was detected only a few times. CDR3 nucleotides: TGTGCCAGCAGCGGGGTGAATAAGCTACGCCCTGAAGCTTTCTTT. Protein product: CASSGVNKLRPEAFF. This rearrangement joins TRBV2 to TRBJ1-1; D gene ambiguous. This CDR3 is built from 15 residues. With 6 bases removed from V and 6 bases from J, the gap between germline ends came to 20 bases. Germline values: CDR1 SNHLY, CDR2 FYNNEI.

In its sample, this clonotype was seen a few times. The chain couples TRBV28 to TRBJ2-1, with D perhaps TRBD1 (6 bases). The CDR3 spans 14 residues. Germline V gene lookup returns CDR1 MDHEN and CDR2 SYDVKM. The V gene lost 2 bases and the J gene lost 5 bases, with 10 bases spanning the gap. In nucleotides, the CDR3 is TGTGCCAGCAGTTTACAGGGGAAGGACAATGAGCAGTTCTTC. This encodes CASSLQGKDNEQFF.

This chain links TRBV11-2 with TRBJ1-2, with no clear D. V was trimmed by 1 base and J by 7 bases, leaving 10 bases between them. The CDR3 consists of 13 residues. Germline V gene lookup returns CDR1 SGHAT and CDR2 FQNNGV. This chain's CDR3 is CASSLGPGCGYTF. The CDR3 nucleotides are TGTGCCAGCAGCTTAGGGCCAGGCTGTGGCTACACCTTC. Variable domain in full (rest from reference TRBV11-2 and TRBJ1-2): EAGVAQSPRYKIIEKRQSVAFWCNPISGHATLYWYQQILGQGPKLLIQFQNNGVVDDSQLPKDRFSAERLKGVDSTLKIQPAKLEDSAVYLCASSLGPGCGYTFGSGTRLTVV.

This clonotype was seen more than once but under ten times. This rearrangement joins TRBV16 to TRBJ2-7; D gene unclear. The CDR3 has 11 amino acids. Germline CDR1 reads KGHSY; CDR2 reads FQNENV. V was cut by 1 base and J by 5 bases, with 3 bases left in between. The CDR3 sequence: CASSQYNEQYF. The DNA of the CDR3 is TGTGCCAGCAGCCAATACAACGAGCAGTACTTC.

The chain combines TRBV20-1 with TRBJ2-4, with D unresolved. V was trimmed by 3 bases and J by 1 base, leaving 7 bases between them. This CDR3 comprises 13 residues. The germline V gene has CDR1 DFQATT and CDR2 SNEGSKA (reference sequence). CDR3 nucleotides: TGCAGTGCTAGCATTACGGCCAAAAACATTCAGTACTTC. Its translation: CSASITAKNIQYF.

This rearrangement joins TRBV19 to TRBJ1-2; D uncertain. The germline gives CDR1 LNHDA, CDR2 SQIVND (reference sequence). V shed 6 bases and J shed 6 bases, with 14 bases lying between them. The CDR3 is 13 amino acids. The CDR3 region is CASSVSDFDGYTF. CDR3 nucleotides: TGTGCCAGTAGCGTTTCTGATTTTGATGGCTACACCTTC.

This clonotype has a handful of counts. The genes are TRBV19 and TRBJ1-3; the D gene is possibly TRBD1 (6 bases). The CDR3 is 14 residues long. The germline V gene has CDR1 LNHDA and CDR2 SQIVND (reference sequence). Trimming pared 7 bases from V and 4 bases from J, leaving 14 bases between. Written as DNA, the CDR3 is TGTGCCAGTATCGAGAAGGGGGGAGGAAACACCATATATTTT. Residues: CASIEKGGGNTIYF.

As regards this clonotype: This is likely an artifact of a read error, given a far larger clone one base away. V gene TRBV6-2 or TRBV6-3 combines with J gene TRBJ2-5; D may correspond to TRBD1 or TRBD2 (5 bases each). This CDR3 has 15 residues. The germline gives CDR1 MNHEY, CDR2 SVGEGT. DNA for the CDR3: TGTTCCAGCAGTCCCCAATTGAGGGGATGGGAGACCCAGTACTTC. Translating it yields CSSSPQLRGWETQYF.

This chain joins TRBV2 and TRBJ2-7, with TRBD2 matching over 14 bases. The CDR3 extends over 16 amino acids. Trimming at V came to 8 bases and at J to 0 bases, leaving 6 bases not matched to a gene. Germline lookup yields CDR1 SNHLY and CDR2 FYNNEI. The CDR3 loop is CASGTSGGTSSYEQYF. The CDR3 DNA is TGTGCCAGCGGGACTAGCGGGGGCACGAGCTCCTACGAGCAGTACTTC.

This rearrangement joins TRBV20-1 to TRBJ1-2; 8 bases align to TRBD1. V shed 3 bases and J 1 base; nucleotides not matched to a gene: 4. CDR3 length: 14 amino acids. Germline CDR1 DFQATT, CDR2 SNEGSKA (reference sequence). CDR3 DNA sequence: TGCAGTGCTAGCCGGACAGGGTTTAACTATGGCTACACCTTC. It translates to CSASRTGFNYGYTF.

The DNA of the CDR3 is TGCAGTGCGACCCTGCCCGGGAGTTCCTACGAGCAGTACTTC. It is translated as CSATLPGSSYEQYF. The rearrangement joins TRBV20-1 to TRBJ2-7; tentative D call: TRBD2 (6 bases). Germline CDR1 DFQATT, CDR2 SNEGSKA (reference sequence). The V end lost 6 bases, the J end lost 1 base, and 16 bases lay between the germline ends. The CDR3 covers 14 residues.

The DNA of the CDR3 is TGTGCCTGGAGTGTAAGGGTTTGCGACTATGGCTACACCTTC. It is translated as CAWSVRVCDYGYTF. This sequence joins TRBV30 and TRBJ1-2; D remains ambiguous. V was shortened by 0 bases and J by 3 bases, with 11 bases between the two germline ends. CDR1 and CDR2 from the germline V gene are GTSNPN and SVGIG (reference sequence). This CDR3 has 14 residues.

This clonotype was counted once. A much larger clone is a single base away; this may be a read error. The chain links TRBV28 to TRBJ2-5; D is possibly TRBD2 (6 bases). Trimming removed 5 bases from V and 5 bases from J, with 12 bases in between. CDR3 size: 13 residues. CDR1 is MDHEN, CDR2 SYDVKM, per germline. The DNA of the CDR3 is TGTGCCAGCAGTCAGGGCGGGGAGGAGACCCAGTACTTC. This encodes CASSQGGEETQYF.

This clonotype was seen many times. CDR3 residues: CASRYRELQWEQYF. CDR3 nucleotides: TGTGCCAGCAGGTACCGGGAGCTCCAGTGGGAGCAGTACTTC. The chain uses TRBV6-1 and TRBJ2-7, with a tentative D call TRBD2 (6 bases). Germline V gives CDR1 MNHNS, CDR2 SASEGT. The CDR3 runs 14 residues. V shed 6 bases and J shed 7 bases, with 19 bases lying between them.

This clonotype was detected a few times. The chain has TRBV6-2 or TRBV6-3 and TRBJ1-4, with 7 bases matching TRBD1. The CDR3 consists of 15 residues. V lost 4 bases and J lost 7; bases outside the gene matches: 9. Per germline, CDR1 MNHEY and CDR2 SVGEGT. In DNA, the CDR3 is TGTGCCAGCAGTTCCCAAAGACAGGGCGGTGAAAAACTGTTTTTT. It yields the protein CASSSQRQGGEKLFF.

This clonotype occurred many times. The gene calls are TRBV18 and TRBJ1-4; D gene uncertain. Deletions cut 8 bases from V and 7 bases from J, with 17 bases between. CDR1 and CDR2 from the germline V gene are KGHSH and LQKENI. CDR3 length: 14 amino acids. CDR3 sequence (DNA): TGTGCCAGCACCCCCGCACCCCTCGGTGAAAAACTGTTTTTT. Translating gives CASTPAPLGEKLFF.

The CDR3 is CASSQERLDTQYF. The CDR3 bases are TGTGCCAGCAGCCAAGAGCGACTCGATACGCAGTATTTT. The genes are TRBV3-1 and TRBJ2-3; no firm D call. The ends were cut back, 0 bases at V and 6 bases at J, with 7 bases in the middle. This CDR3 spans 13 amino acids. Germline CDR1 reads LGHDT; CDR2 reads YNNKEL (reference sequence).

At least ten counts were recorded for this clonotype. This chain joins TRBV2 and TRBJ1-2; 8 nucleotides match TRBD1. There are 17 residues in the CDR3. The V gene's germline CDR1 is SNHLY and CDR2 FYNNEI. J gave up 8 bases and V 1 base, and 15 bases lay outside the gene matches. CDR3 sequence reads: CASSEEKVGRGHGGYTF. The CDR3 DNA is TGTGCCAGCAGTGAAGAGAAAGTCGGCAGGGGGCACGGAGGCTACACCTTC.

A remark on this clonotype: A much larger clone differs by one base, so this may be a read error. The chain recombines TRBV28 with TRBJ2-7, with a tentative D call TRBD2 (5 bases). Trimming shortened V by 5 bases and J by 3 bases, and 11 bases separated the two germline ends. The CDR3 sequence is 13 residues long. Germline CDR1 and CDR2: MDHEN and SYDVKM. The CDR3 sequence is CASSPRGIYEQYF. The CDR3, as DNA: TGTGCCAGCAGTCCCCGGGGAATCTACGAGCAGTACTTC.

The V and J genes are TRBV14 and TRBJ1-1; 7 bases match TRBD1. Trimming took 3 bases from V and 4 from J; bases not matched to a gene: 8. Germline values: CDR1 SGHDN, CDR2 FVKESK. This CDR3 is built from 15 residues. The CDR3 nucleotides are TGTGCCAGCAGCCAGCTTACAGGGGCAGCCACTGAAGCTTTCTTT. This gives the protein CASSQLTGAATEAFF.

The gene calls are TRBV5-5 and TRBJ2-3, with D perhaps TRBD2 (5 bases). The CDR3 length is 14 residues. Germline V CDR1 and CDR2: SGHKS, YYEKEE (reference sequence). Trimming removed 0 bases at V and 7 bases at J, with 12 bases between. The DNA for the CDR3 is TGTGCCAGCAGCTTGGATGACTATCCCAATACGCAGTATTTT. It translates to CASSLDDYPNTQYF.

This clonotype was found a few times. The chain joins TRBV20-1 to TRBJ2-7; 7 nucleotides agree with TRBD2. Germline-derived CDR1 and CDR2 are DFQATT and SNEGSKA (reference sequence). J was trimmed by 2 bases and V by 5 bases; bases with no gene match: 12. The CDR3 is 15 residues long. The CDR3 sequence is CSARPPGLTAYEQYF. Written as DNA, the CDR3 is TGCAGTGCTCGACCACCGGGACTAACCGCCTACGAGCAGTACTTC.

J is TRBJ2-7 and V is TRBV6-5; D is unclear. Between the trimmed V and J ends, which lost 2 bases and 5 bases, there was a span of 16 bases. CDR3 size: 15 residues. CDR1 and CDR2 (germline): MNHEY, SVGAGI. The chain's CDR3 is CASSYLSISVDEQYF. The CDR3 DNA reads TGTGCCAGCAGTTACCTGTCAATTTCTGTCGACGAGCAGTACTTC.

The sample holds a few counts of this clonotype. J is TRBJ1-1 and V is TRBV19, with D unclear. Trimming removed 10 bases from V and 7 bases from J, with 13 bases in between. This CDR3 spans 11 amino acids. Germline V lookup: CDR1 LNHDA, CDR2 SQIVND (reference sequence). CDR3 sequence reads: CATITGGEAFF. The CDR3, as DNA: TGTGCCACCATAACGGGAGGTGAAGCTTTCTTT.

Note on this clonotype: A much larger clone lies a single base off, so this may be a read error. This chain joins TRBV20-1 and TRBJ2-5; 7 positions match TRBD1. Germline CDR1 and CDR2: DFQATT and SNEGSKA (reference sequence). This CDR3 is 15 amino acids long. With V trimmed by 1 base and J by 2 bases, 7 bases remained unmatched. The CDR3 nucleotides read TGCAGTGCTAGAGGTCTAGGACAGGTACAAGAGACCCAGTACTTC. Its protein is CSARGLGQVQETQYF.